Detailed here is one TCR beta chain. The antigen remains unidentified. The read halts 3 residues ahead of the CDR3 end, with the missing end drawn from the germline J gene. Trimming pared 5 bases from V and 7 bases from J, leaving 18 bases between. This CDR3 has 15 residues. Germline V gene lookup returns CDR1 SGHVS and CDR2 FNYEAQ. Aged about 9 to 70 years, CVID subjects averaged approximately 36 years old. Each donor provided roughly 4.5 to 8.5 ml of heparinized whole blood. The protocol was immunoSEQ multiplex PCR, while the TCRdb copy is restricted to in-frame clones and leaves out a portion. The sample is made up of approximately 12,000 clones, none counted only once. These data belong to a study of T cell clonality in common variable immunodeficiency. Study results and limitations: CVID subjects shared fewer TCRbeta clones than healthy controls did. In common variable immunodeficiency, TCR beta chains reportedly carried fewer deletions and N-nucleotide insertions.

This TCR was recovered from a human donor with common variable immunodeficiency. Sequenced sample: peripheral blood mononuclear cells. V is TRBV7-6 and J is TRBJ1-5, with D maybe TRBD1 (5 bases). The DNA read from the CDR3 is TGTGCCAGCAGCCCATCTCACGGGGGAAGACAGCCC. Residues: CASSPSHGGRQP. The entire CDR3 protein is CASSPSHGGRQPQHF.